In its sample, the clone carrying this T cell receptor (beta chain) was seen a few times. The data derive from a study of blood T cell repertoires in COVID-19. Study-wide context: T cells, B-cell-depleted T cells, or PBMCs provided the cDNA or gDNA that served as material.

Only in-frame clones appear in the TCRdb table, and some are missing; sequencing was by immunoSEQ multiplex PCR. The sample has some 230,000 clones; around 84% are singletons. The CDR3 has 12 residues. CDR1 and CDR2 (germline): MNHEY, SVGEGT. Trimming stripped 4 bases from V and 13 bases from J, with 14 bases between. The specimen was peripheral blood. The chain uses TRBV6-2 or TRBV6-3 and TRBJ2-1; D may be TRBD2 (5 bases). The sequence was collected from a man between 40 and 49 years old with acute or convalescent COVID-19. DNA for the CDR3: TGTGCCAGCAGTTCCGCGGGTCTCACTCAGTTCTTC. It yields the protein CASSSAGLTQFF.